The rows below give T cell receptor beta chains drawn from one sample of a study of beta chain features in type 1 diabetes. This table comes from immunoSEQ multiplex PCR, and its TCRdb copy is limited to in-frame clones, with some not included. This repertoire shows roughly 700,000 clones, around an eighth found once; its top ten account for approximately 0.021%. The sequenced sample was naive CD4+ T cells from blood. Receptors were obtained from a young man with type 1 diabetes. The CDR3 runs from the conserved cysteine through the conserved F or W. D genes are given only for firm matches. The size of a clone is reported for some rows only, either as once, few or many, or as a class for expanded clones.

abundance: few; v_gene: TRBV5-4; j_gene: TRBJ2-4; d_gene: NA; CDR3nt: TGTGCCAGCAGCTTCCATGGGCCAGCCACAAACATTCAGTACTTC; CDR3aa: CASSFHGPATNIQYF
abundance: few; v_gene: TRBV5-4; j_gene: TRBJ1-1; d_gene: TRBD1; CDR3nt: TGTGCCAGCAGGGAAGGAGGGACAGTACTCGGTCCTGAAGCTTTCTTT; CDR3aa: CASREGGTVLGPEAFF
abundance: few; v_gene: TRBV30; j_gene: TRBJ1-5; d_gene: NA; CDR3nt: TGTGCCTGGAGTGTAAGAGACAATCAGCCCCAGCATTTT; CDR3aa: CAWSVRDNQPQHF
abundance: few; v_gene: TRBV7-2; j_gene: TRBJ1-4; d_gene: NA; CDR3nt: TGTGCCAGCAGCCGGGCGGGGGATGGTGAAAAACTGTTTTTT; CDR3aa: CASSRAGDGEKLFF
abundance: few; v_gene: TRBV30; j_gene: TRBJ1-1; d_gene: TRBD1; CDR3nt: TGTGCCTGGAGCCGGACAGGGGCGAAGAACACTGAAGCTTTCTTT; CDR3aa: CAWSRTGAKNTEAFF
abundance: few; v_gene: TRBV29-1; j_gene: TRBJ2-5; d_gene: TRBD2; CDR3nt: TGCAGCGTTGACGCGAGCGGGGGGCCGCCTTGGACCCAGTACTTC; CDR3aa: CSVDASGGPPWTQYF
abundance: NA; v_gene: TRBV5-4; j_gene: TRBJ1-2; d_gene: TRBD1; CDR3nt: TGTGCCAGCAGCACGGACAGGGTAGGCGGCTACACCTTC; CDR3aa: CASSTDRVGGYTF
abundance: NA; v_gene: TRBV28; j_gene: TRBJ1-5; d_gene: NA; CDR3nt: TGTGCCAGCAGTTTAGGCGGGGCCGATAGCAATCAGCCCCAGCATTTT; CDR3aa: CASSLGGADSNQPQHF
abundance: NA; v_gene: TRBV30; j_gene: TRBJ2-7; d_gene: NA; CDR3nt: TGTGCCTGGAGTGTAAGAGATCGGCTAGGCGGGCTACGATACGAGCAGTACTTC; CDR3aa: CAWSVRDRLGGLRYEQYF
abundance: NA; v_gene: TRBV4-2; j_gene: TRBJ1-2; d_gene: NA; CDR3nt: TGTGCCAGCAGCCAAGTACGGGCAGACTATGGCTACACCTTC; CDR3aa: CASSQVRADYGYTF
abundance: NA; v_gene: TRBV6-1; j_gene: TRBJ2-1; d_gene: TRBD2; CDR3nt: TGTGCCAGCAGTGAAGTCGGCGGGAGCTCCTACAATGAGCAGTTCTTC; CDR3aa: CASSEVGGSSYNEQFF
abundance: NA; v_gene: TRBV21-1; j_gene: TRBJ1-2; d_gene: NA; CDR3nt: TGTGCCAGCAGCCCAGGGGGGAGTGTTCCCTATGGCTACACCTTC; CDR3aa: CASSPGGSVPYGYTF
abundance: few; v_gene: TRBV2; j_gene: TRBJ2-7; d_gene: TRBD1; CDR3nt: TGTGCCAGCAGTGCACAGGGGGCGTCAAGCTACGAGCAGTACTTC; CDR3aa: CASSAQGASSYEQYF
abundance: NA; v_gene: TRBV9; j_gene: TRBJ2-2; d_gene: NA; CDR3nt: TGTGCCAGCAGCGTAGAGAGGGCAGCGAACACCGGGGAGCTGTTTTTT; CDR3aa: CASSVERAANTGELFF
abundance: few; v_gene: TRBV6-1; j_gene: TRBJ1-5; d_gene: TRBD1; CDR3nt: TGTGCCAGCAGTTGGGCCGACAGGGGGCCTCAGGCCCAGCATTTT; CDR3aa: CASSWADRGPQAQHF
abundance: NA; v_gene: TRBV21-1; j_gene: TRBJ2-7; d_gene: NA; CDR3nt: TGTGCCAGCCTCAGATTCGAGCAGTACTTC; CDR3aa: CASLRFEQYF
abundance: NA; v_gene: TRBV5-6; j_gene: TRBJ2-5; d_gene: NA; CDR3nt: TGTGCCAGCAGCTTGGGCTTTCAAGAGACCCAGTACTTC; CDR3aa: CASSLGFQETQYF
abundance: NA; v_gene: TRBV27; j_gene: TRBJ2-7; d_gene: NA; CDR3nt: TGTGCCAGCAGTCGGACAGCCTCCTACGAGCAGTACTTC; CDR3aa: CASSRTASYEQYF
abundance: NA; v_gene: TRBV7-9; j_gene: TRBJ1-2; d_gene: NA; CDR3nt: TGTGCCAGCAGCCCCGACAGGAGGAACTATGGCTACACCTTC; CDR3aa: CASSPDRRNYGYTF
abundance: NA; v_gene: TRBV28; j_gene: TRBJ2-7; d_gene: NA; CDR3nt: TGTGCCAGCAGTCAACAGGGTCTAGGCTACGAGCAGTACTTC; CDR3aa: CASSQQGLGYEQYF
abundance: NA; v_gene: TRBV4-1; j_gene: TRBJ2-7; d_gene: TRBD1; CDR3nt: TGCGCCAGCAGCCATGGACAGGGAAACTACGAGCAGTACTTC; CDR3aa: CASSHGQGNYEQYF
abundance: NA; v_gene: TRBV6-1; j_gene: TRBJ2-1; d_gene: TRBD1; CDR3nt: TGTGCCAGCACTAGGGACAGAAACAATGAGCAGTTCTTC; CDR3aa: CASTRDRNNEQFF
abundance: NA; v_gene: TRBV5-6; j_gene: TRBJ2-6; d_gene: NA; CDR3nt: TGTGCCAGCAGTCCGCCGGGGTCTGGGGCCAACGTCCTGACTTTC; CDR3aa: CASSPPGSGANVLTF
abundance: NA; v_gene: TRBV21-1; j_gene: TRBJ2-6; d_gene: NA; CDR3nt: TGTGCCAGCAGCCAAAGACAGGGAGGGAGTAAGGCCAACGTCCTGACTTTC; CDR3aa: CASSQRQGGSKANVLTF
abundance: NA; v_gene: TRBV18; j_gene: TRBJ1-1; d_gene: NA; CDR3nt: TGTGCCAGCTCACCACCGTTGGGGGGGGCTTTCTTT; CDR3aa: CASSPPLGGAFF
abundance: NA; v_gene: TRBV10-2; j_gene: TRBJ1-1; d_gene: NA; CDR3nt: TGCGCCAGCAGTGTCCAGGACAGCTACACTGAAGCTTTCTTT; CDR3aa: CASSVQDSYTEAFF
abundance: few; v_gene: TRBV4-1; j_gene: TRBJ1-5; d_gene: NA; CDR3nt: TGCGCCAGCAGCGTCTTGAGGGGGGACAATCAGCCCCAGCATTTT; CDR3aa: CASSVLRGDNQPQHF
abundance: NA; v_gene: TRBV9; j_gene: TRBJ1-4; d_gene: NA; CDR3nt: TGTGCCAGCAGCGTAGGAACAGGTGGAACAACTAATGAAAAACTGTTTTTT; CDR3aa: CASSVGTGGTTNEKLFF
abundance: few; v_gene: TRBV20-1; j_gene: TRBJ2-7; d_gene: NA; CDR3nt: TGCAGTGCGTCAAGCTCCTACGAGCAGTACTTC; CDR3aa: CSASSSYEQYF
abundance: few; v_gene: TRBV6-5; j_gene: TRBJ2-1; d_gene: TRBD2; CDR3nt: TGTGCCAGCAGTTATCTTGCGGGGGGCGGCGGTGAGCAGTTCTTC; CDR3aa: CASSYLAGGGGEQFF
abundance: few; v_gene: TRBV19; j_gene: TRBJ1-6; d_gene: NA; CDR3nt: TGTGCCACTAACCAAGAGGGATCTACGGATTCACCCCTCCACTTT; CDR3aa: CATNQEGSTDSPLHF
abundance: NA; v_gene: TRBV7-6; j_gene: TRBJ1-4; d_gene: NA; CDR3nt: TGTGCCAGCAGCTTAAGGGTCTGGGGTGCGAAAATTAATGAAAAACTGTTTTTT; CDR3aa: CASSLRVWGAKINEKLFF
abundance: NA; v_gene: TRBV9; j_gene: TRBJ1-6; d_gene: NA; CDR3nt: TGTGCCAGCAGTTTAGGTTTAATTTCACCCCTCCACTTT; CDR3aa: CASSLGLISPLHF
abundance: few; v_gene: TRBV6-1; j_gene: TRBJ1-1; d_gene: NA; CDR3nt: TGTGCCAGCCCTTGGGGGACGAACACTGAAGCTTTCTTT; CDR3aa: CASPWGTNTEAFF
abundance: NA; v_gene: TRBV19; j_gene: TRBJ2-1; d_gene: NA; CDR3nt: TGTGCCAGTAGATTACAGGGCGAGGGGGTCAATGAGCAGTTCTTC; CDR3aa: CASRLQGEGVNEQFF
abundance: few; v_gene: TRBV5-4; j_gene: TRBJ2-1; d_gene: TRBD2; CDR3nt: TGTGCCAGCAGCGTAGCGGGGGGGGACCATGAGCAGTTCTTC; CDR3aa: CASSVAGGDHEQFF
abundance: NA; v_gene: TRBV29-1; j_gene: TRBJ2-7; d_gene: NA; CDR3nt: TGCAGCGTGCGTGGGGGAGACTACGAGCAGTACTTC; CDR3aa: CSVRGGDYEQYF
abundance: few; v_gene: TRBV30; j_gene: TRBJ2-2; d_gene: TRBD1; CDR3nt: TGTGCCTGCGGACCCCCGGGACAGGGGGCAAGGGAGCTGTTTTTT; CDR3aa: CACGPPGQGARELFF
abundance: few; v_gene: TRBV29-1; j_gene: TRBJ2-2; d_gene: TRBD2; CDR3nt: TGCAGCGGGACCGGGACTAGGAACGCCGGGGAGCTGTTTTTT; CDR3aa: CSGTGTRNAGELFF
abundance: few; v_gene: TRBV5-1; j_gene: TRBJ2-7; d_gene: TRBD1; CDR3nt: TGCGCCAGCAGCTCCCTTGGACAGGCCTCCTACGAGCAGTACTTC; CDR3aa: CASSSLGQASYEQYF
abundance: NA; v_gene: TRBV9; j_gene: TRBJ2-3; d_gene: NA; CDR3nt: TGTGCCAGCAGCGTAGACCAGACAGATACGCAGTATTTT; CDR3aa: CASSVDQTDTQYF
abundance: few; v_gene: TRBV7-7; j_gene: TRBJ2-2; d_gene: NA; CDR3nt: TGTGCCAGCGGAGGGACAATTTCATCCGGGGAGCTGTTTTTT; CDR3aa: CASGGTISSGELFF